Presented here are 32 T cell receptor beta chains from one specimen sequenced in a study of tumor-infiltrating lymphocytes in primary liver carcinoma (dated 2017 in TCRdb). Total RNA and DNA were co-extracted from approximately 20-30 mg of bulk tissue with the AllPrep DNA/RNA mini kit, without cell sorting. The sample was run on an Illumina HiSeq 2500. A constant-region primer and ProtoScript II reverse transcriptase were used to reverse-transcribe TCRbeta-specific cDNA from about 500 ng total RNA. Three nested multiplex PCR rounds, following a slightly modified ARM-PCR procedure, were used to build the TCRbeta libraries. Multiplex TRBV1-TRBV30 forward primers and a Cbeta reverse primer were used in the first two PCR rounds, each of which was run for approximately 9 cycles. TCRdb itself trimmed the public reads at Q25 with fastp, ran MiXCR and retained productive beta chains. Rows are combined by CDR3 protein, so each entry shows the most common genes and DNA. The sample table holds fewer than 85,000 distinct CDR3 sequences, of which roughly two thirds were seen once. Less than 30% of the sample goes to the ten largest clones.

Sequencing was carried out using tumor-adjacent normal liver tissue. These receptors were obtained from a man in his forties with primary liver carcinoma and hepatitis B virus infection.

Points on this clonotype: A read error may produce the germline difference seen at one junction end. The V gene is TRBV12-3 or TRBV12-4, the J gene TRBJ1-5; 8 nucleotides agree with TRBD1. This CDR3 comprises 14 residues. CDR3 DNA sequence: TGTGCCAGCAGTAGGACAGGGAGTAATCAGACCCAGCATTTT. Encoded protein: CASSRTGSNQTQHF.

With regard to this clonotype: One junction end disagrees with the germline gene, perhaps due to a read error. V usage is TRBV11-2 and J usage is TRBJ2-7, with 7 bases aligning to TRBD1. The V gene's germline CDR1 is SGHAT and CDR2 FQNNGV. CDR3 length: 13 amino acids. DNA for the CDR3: TGTGCAAGCAGCTTAGACAGGGTGGGAGAGCAGTACTTC. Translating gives CASSLDRVGEQYF. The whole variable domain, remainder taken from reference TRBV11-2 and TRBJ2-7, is EAGVAQSPRYKIIEKRQSVAFWCNPISGHATLYWYQQILGQGPKLLIQFQNNGVVDDSQLPKDRFSAERLKGVDSTLKIQPAKLEDSAVYLCASSLDRVGEQYFGPGTRLTVT.

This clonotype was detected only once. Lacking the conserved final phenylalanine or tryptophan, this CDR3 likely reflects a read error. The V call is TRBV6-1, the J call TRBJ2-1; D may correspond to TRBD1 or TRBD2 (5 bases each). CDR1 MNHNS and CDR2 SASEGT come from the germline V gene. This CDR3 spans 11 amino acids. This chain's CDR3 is CTSEGWNEQFY. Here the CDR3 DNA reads TGTACCAGCGAGGGGTGGAATGAGCAGTTCTAC.

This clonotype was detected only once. CDR3 DNA: TGTGCCAGCAGCCAACCTAATGCACGGGGCGGTGAGCAGTACTTC. Translation: CASSQPNARGGEQYF. The rearrangement links TRBV11-2 to TRBJ2-7, with D perhaps given as TRBD1 or TRBD2 (5 bases each). The V and J ends lost 5 bases and 7 bases respectively, with 21 bases between them. The CDR3 contains 15 residues. Germline loops: CDR1 SGHAT, CDR2 FQNNGV.

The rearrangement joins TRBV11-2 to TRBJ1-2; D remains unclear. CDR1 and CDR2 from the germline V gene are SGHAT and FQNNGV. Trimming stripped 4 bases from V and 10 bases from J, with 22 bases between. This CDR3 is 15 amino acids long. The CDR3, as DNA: TGTGCCAGCAGCTATAGAGAGGGTTCCTCCCCTGCCTACACCTTC. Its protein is CASSYREGSSPAYTF.

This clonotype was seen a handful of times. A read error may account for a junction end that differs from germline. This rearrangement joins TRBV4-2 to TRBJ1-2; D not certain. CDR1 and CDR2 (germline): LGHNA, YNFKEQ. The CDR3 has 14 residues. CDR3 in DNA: TGTGCCAACAGCCAAGATCGAATAGGCTGGGACTACACCTTC. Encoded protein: CANSQDRIGWDYTF.

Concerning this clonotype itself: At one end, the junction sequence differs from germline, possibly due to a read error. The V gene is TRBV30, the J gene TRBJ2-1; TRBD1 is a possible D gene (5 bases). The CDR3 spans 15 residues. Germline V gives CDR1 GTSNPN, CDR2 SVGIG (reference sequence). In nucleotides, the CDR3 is TGTGCCTGGACTCGACGGACATGCTTCTACGATGAGCAGTTCTTC. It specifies CAWTRRTCFYDEQFF. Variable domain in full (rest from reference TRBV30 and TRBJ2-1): SQTIHQWPATLVQPVGSPLSLECTVEGTSNPNLYWYRQAAGRGLQLLFYSVGIGQISSEVPQNLSASRPQDRQFILSSKKLLLSDSGFYLCAWTRRTCFYDEQFFGPGTRLTVL.

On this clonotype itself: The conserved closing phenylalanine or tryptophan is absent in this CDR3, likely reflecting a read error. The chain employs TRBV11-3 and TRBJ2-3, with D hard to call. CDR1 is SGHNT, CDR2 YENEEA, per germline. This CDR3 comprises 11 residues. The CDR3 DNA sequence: TGTGTCAGCAGCTCAGCAGATACGCAGTATCCT. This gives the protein CVSSSADTQYP.

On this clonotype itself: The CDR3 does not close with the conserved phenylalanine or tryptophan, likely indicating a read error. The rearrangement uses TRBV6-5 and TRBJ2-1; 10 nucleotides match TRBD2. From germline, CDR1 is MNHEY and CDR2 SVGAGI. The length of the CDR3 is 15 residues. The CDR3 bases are TGTGCCGGCAGGCGGCTAGCGGGAGAGGGAAATGAGCAGTTCCTA. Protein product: CAGRRLAGEGNEQFL.

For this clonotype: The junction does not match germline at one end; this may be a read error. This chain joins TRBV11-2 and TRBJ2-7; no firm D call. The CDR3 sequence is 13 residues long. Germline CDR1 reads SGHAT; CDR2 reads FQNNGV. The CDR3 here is CVSSSPGPYEQHF. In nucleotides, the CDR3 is TGTGTCAGCAGCTCCCCCGGCCCCTACGAGCAGCACTTC.

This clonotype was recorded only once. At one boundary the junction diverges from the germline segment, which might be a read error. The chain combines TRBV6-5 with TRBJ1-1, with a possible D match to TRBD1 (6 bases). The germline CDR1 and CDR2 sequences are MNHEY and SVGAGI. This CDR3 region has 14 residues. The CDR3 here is CDSSPSDSYTEAFF. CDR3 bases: TGTGACAGCAGCCCCTCGGACAGTTACACTGAAGCTTTCTTT.

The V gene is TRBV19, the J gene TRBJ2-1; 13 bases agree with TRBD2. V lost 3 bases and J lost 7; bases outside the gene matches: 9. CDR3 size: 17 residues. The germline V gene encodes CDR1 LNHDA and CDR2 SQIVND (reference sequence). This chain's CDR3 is CASSIGMTSGRRNEQFF. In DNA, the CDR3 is TGTGCCAGTAGTATTGGGATGACTAGCGGGAGGAGGAATGAGCAGTTCTTC.

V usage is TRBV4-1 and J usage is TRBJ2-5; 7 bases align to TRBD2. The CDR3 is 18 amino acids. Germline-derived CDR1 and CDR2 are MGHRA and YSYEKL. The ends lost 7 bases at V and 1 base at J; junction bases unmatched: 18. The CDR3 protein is CASNSSGGPASGQETQYF. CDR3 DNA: TGCGCCAGCAACTCTTCGGGAGGCCCCGCTAGTGGCCAAGAGACCCAGTACTTC.

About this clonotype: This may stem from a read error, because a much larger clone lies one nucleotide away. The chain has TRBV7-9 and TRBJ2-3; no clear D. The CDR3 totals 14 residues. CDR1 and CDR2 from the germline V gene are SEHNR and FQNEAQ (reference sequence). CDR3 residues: CANSPKLSPDTQYF. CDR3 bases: TGTGCCAACAGCCCGAAGTTGTCCCCAGATACGCAGTATTTT.

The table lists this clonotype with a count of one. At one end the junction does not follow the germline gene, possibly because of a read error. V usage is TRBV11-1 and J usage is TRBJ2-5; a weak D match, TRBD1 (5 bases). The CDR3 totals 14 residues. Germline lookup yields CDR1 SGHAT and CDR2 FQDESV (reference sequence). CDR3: CVSRSDRDQETQYF. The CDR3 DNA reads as TGTGTCAGCAGGTCCGACAGAGACCAGGAGACTCAGTACTTC.

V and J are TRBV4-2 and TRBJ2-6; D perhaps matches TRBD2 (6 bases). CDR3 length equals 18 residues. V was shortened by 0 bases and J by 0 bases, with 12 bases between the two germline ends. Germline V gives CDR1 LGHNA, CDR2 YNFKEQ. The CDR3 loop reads CASSQDHRGSSGANVLTF. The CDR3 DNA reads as TGTGCCAGCAGCCAAGATCATCGGGGGAGCTCTGGGGCCAACGTCCTGACTTTC.

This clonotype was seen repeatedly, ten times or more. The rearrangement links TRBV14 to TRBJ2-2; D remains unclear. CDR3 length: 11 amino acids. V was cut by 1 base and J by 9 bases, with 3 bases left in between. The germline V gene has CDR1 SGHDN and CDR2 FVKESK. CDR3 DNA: TGTGCCAGCAGCCAAGTGCGGGAGCTGTTTTTT. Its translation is CASSQVRELFF.

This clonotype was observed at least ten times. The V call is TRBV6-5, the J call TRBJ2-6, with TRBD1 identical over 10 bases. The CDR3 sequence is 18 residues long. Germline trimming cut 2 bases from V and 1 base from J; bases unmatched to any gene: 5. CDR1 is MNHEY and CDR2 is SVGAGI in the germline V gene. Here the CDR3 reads CASSYAGQGGSGANVLTF. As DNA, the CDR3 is TGTGCCAGCAGTTACGCAGGACAGGGGGGATCTGGGGCCAACGTCCTGACTTTC.

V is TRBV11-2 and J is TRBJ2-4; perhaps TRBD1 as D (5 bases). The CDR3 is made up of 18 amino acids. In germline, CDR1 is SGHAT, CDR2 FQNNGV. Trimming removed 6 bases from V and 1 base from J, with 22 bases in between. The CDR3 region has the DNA TGTGCCAGCAGACCAACTGGGGCTTCCGCGGTTGCCAAAAACATTCAGTACTTC. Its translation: CASRPTGASAVAKNIQYF.

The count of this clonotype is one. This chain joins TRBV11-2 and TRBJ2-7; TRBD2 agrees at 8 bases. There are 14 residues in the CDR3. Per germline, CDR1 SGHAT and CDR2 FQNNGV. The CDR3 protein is CVNSLLADDYEQYF. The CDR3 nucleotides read TGTGTCAACAGTTTACTAGCGGATGACTACGAGCAGTACTTC.

In DNA form, the CDR3 reads TGTGCCATCAGTGACGACTGGAAAGCCAAAAACATTCAGTACTTC. This translates into CAISDDWKAKNIQYF. V usage is TRBV10-3 and J usage is TRBJ2-4; no clear D. The CDR3 has 15 amino acids. Germline loops: CDR1 ENHRY, CDR2 SYGVKD. V was pared by 3 bases and J by 0 bases, with 9 bases between.

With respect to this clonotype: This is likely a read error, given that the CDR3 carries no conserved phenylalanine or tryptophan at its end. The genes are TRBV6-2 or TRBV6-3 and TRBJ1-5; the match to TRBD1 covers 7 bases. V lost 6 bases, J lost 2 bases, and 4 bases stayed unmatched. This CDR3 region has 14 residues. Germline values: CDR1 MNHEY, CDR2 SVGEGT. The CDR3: CASRGQCGNQPQHL. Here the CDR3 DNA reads TGTGCCAGCAGGGGACAGTGTGGCAATCAGCCCCAGCATTTG.

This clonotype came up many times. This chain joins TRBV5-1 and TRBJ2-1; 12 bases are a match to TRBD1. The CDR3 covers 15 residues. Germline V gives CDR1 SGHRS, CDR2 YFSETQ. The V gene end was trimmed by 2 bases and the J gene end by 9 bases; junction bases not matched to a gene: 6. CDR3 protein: CASSFGTGGIGEQFF. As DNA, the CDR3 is TGCGCCAGCAGCTTCGGGACAGGGGGCATCGGTGAGCAGTTCTTC. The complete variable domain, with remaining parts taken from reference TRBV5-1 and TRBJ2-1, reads KAGVTQTPRYLIKTRGQQVTLSCSPISGHRSVSWYQQTPGQGLQFLFEYFSETQRNKGNFPGRFSGRQFSNSRSEMNVSTLELGDSALYLCASSFGTGGIGEQFFGPGTRLTVL.

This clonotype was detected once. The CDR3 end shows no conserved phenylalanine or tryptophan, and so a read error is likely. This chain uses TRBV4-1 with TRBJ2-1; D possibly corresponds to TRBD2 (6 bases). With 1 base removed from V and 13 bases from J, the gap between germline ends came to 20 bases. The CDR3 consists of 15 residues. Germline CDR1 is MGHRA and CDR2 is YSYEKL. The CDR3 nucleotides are TGCGCCAGCAGCCAAGCGGGGGACCCCGTGTCTGAACAGTTCTCC. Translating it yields CASSQAGDPVSEQFS.

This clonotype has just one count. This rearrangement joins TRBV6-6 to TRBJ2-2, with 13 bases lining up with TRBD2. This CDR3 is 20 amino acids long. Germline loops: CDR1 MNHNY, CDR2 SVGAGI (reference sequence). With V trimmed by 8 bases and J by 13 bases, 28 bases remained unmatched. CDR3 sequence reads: CASGPLVGLAGPTNTEVLFF. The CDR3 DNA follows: TGTGCCAGCGGTCCGCTCGTGGGACTAGCGGGGCCAACGAACACCGAGGTGCTGTTTTTT.

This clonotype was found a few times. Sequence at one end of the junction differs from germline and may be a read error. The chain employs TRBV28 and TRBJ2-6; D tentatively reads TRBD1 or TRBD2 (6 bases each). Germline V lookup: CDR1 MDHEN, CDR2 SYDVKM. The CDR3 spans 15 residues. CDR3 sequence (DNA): TGTGCCAGCAGTCCATGGGACTCGGGGGCCAACGTCCTGTCTTTC. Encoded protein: CASSPWDSGANVLSF.

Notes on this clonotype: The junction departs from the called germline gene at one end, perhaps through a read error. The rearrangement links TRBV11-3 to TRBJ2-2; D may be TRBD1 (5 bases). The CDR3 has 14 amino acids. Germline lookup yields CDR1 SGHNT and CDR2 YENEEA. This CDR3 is CDSSLGGNTGELFF. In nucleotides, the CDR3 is TGCGACAGCAGCTTAGGTGGGAACACCGGGGAGCTGTTTTTT.

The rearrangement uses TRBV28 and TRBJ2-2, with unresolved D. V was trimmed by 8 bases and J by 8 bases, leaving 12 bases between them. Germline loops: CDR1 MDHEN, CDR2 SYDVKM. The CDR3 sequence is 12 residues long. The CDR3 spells CASGEGAGELFF. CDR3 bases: TGTGCCAGCGGGGAAGGTGCTGGGGAGCTGTTTTTT.

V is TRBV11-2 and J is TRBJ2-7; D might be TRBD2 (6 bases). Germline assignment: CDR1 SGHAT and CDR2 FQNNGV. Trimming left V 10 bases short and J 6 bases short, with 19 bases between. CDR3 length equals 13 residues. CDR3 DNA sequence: TGTGCCAACGACTTCGGAGGGGCTAGCGAGCAGTACTTC. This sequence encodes CANDFGGASEQYF.

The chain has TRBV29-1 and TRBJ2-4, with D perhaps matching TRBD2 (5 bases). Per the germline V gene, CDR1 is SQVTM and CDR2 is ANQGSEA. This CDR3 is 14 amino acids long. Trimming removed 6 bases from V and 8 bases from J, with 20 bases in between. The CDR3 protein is CSVASGGMRDIQYF. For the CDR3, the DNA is TGCAGCGTCGCCTCTGGTGGGATGAGGGACATTCAGTACTTC. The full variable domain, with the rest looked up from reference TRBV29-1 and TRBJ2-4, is SAVISQKPSRDICQRGTSLTIQCQVDSQVTMMFWYRQQPGQSLTLIATANQGSEATYESGFVIDKFPISRPNLTFSTLTVSNMSPEDSSIYLCSVASGGMRDIQYFGAGTRLSVL.

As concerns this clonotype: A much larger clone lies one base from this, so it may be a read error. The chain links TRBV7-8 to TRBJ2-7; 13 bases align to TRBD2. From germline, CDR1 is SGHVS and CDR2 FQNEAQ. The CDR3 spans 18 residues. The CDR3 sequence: CASSPRTSGSMSSYEHYF. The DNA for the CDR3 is TGTGCCAGCAGCCCTCGGACTAGCGGGAGTATGAGCTCCTACGAGCACTACTTC.

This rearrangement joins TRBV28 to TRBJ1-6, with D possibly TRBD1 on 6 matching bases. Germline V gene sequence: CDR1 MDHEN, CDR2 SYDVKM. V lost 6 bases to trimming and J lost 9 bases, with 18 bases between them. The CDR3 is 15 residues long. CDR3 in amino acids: CASSRGPEGVSPLHF. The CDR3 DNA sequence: TGTGCCAGCAGCCGAGGACCTGAGGGGGTTTCACCCCTCCACTTT.